Listed below are T cell receptor beta chains from one sample, sequenced in a study of T cells in localized non-small cell lung cancer. The repertoire was sequenced with immunoSEQ multiplex PCR; TCRdb's copy has only in-frame clones and lacks some. This table has about 33,000 clones, about 91% appearing once. Sequenced here: PBMCs, sampled before any cancer treatment. The receptors come from a man between 40 and 70 years old with stage II lung adenocarcinoma. CDR3s include the opening cysteine and the closing phenylalanine or tryptophan. A D gene is named only where the DNA matches it firmly.

TRBD2	TRBV5-1	TRBJ2-1	CASSPQSGSSYNEQFF
TRBD1	TRBV28	TRBJ1-5	CASRYPGQGYSNQPQHF
-	TRBV14	TRBJ2-2	CASSRYSAGELFF
TRBD2	TRBV14	TRBJ2-1	CASSSISGLGTEQFF
TRBD1	TRBV9	TRBJ1-1	CASSVDLGGRAFF
TRBD1	TRBV6-1	TRBJ2-5	CASRGTGGGETQYF
TRBD1	TRBV28	TRBJ2-5	CASSTGTVYEETQYF
-	TRBV29-1	TRBJ2-5	CSVGDFQETQYF
-	TRBV6-1	TRBJ2-7	CASSENGRPYEQYF
-	TRBV5-1	TRBJ2-7	CASSPIGGGYEQYF
-	TRBV18	TRBJ2-7	CASSLDRTPTEQYF
TRBD2	TRBV19	TRBJ2-7	CASAGTSGPSSSYEQYF
-	TRBV5-6	TRBJ1-1	CASSPARQGHTEAFF
TRBD2	TRBV7-2	TRBJ2-7	CASSIVGLATEQYF
-	TRBV7-9	TRBJ2-2	CASSLVGPTGELFF
-	TRBV7-9	TRBJ2-6	CASSLSGVPGANVLTF